One sample yielded the 18 T cell receptor beta chains listed below, sequenced in a study of T-cell reconstitution after alpha-beta-depleted transplantation in children. The authors prepared the TCRbeta library with unique molecular identifiers. TCRdb itself ran the PCR reads through MiXCR, one entry per CDR3 protein. The sample has 200,000 to 250,000 distinct CDR3 sequences; about 25% are singletons. Sequenced here: PBMCs, sampled before TCRalphabeta/CD19-depleted stem cell transplant. Every receptor here comes from a girl aged 2-9 years with Fanconi anemia, due to receive a stem cell transplant.

The chain couples TRBV5-1 to TRBJ2-3; no firm D call. Germline V gene sequence: CDR1 SGHRS, CDR2 YFSETQ. V gave up 2 bases and J gave up 6 bases, with 13 bases separating them. The CDR3 is made up of 14 amino acids. DNA for the CDR3: TGCGCCAGCAGCTTTGCCCCGAGGCTTGATACGCAGTATTTT. This encodes CASSFAPRLDTQYF. The variable domain in full, with the rest retrieved from reference TRBV5-1 and TRBJ2-3, is KAGVTQTPRYLIKTRGQQVTLSCSPISGHRSVSWYQQTPGQGLQFLFEYFSETQRNKGNFPGRFSGRQFSNSRSEMNVSTLELGDSALYLCASSFAPRLDTQYFGPGTRLTVL.

A few counts support this clonotype. V is TRBV6-1 and J is TRBJ2-3, with 8 bases that match TRBD1. J gave up 4 bases and V 5 bases, and 5 bases lay outside the gene matches. Germline lookup yields CDR1 MNHNS and CDR2 SASEGT. The CDR3 is made up of 14 amino acids. CDR3 loop: CASSQGQGPDTQYF. The CDR3 region has the DNA TGTGCCAGCAGTCAAGGACAGGGCCCAGATACGCAGTATTTT.

The J gene is TRBJ2-1, the V gene TRBV7-8; D uncertain. With 5 bases removed from V and 0 bases from J, the gap between germline ends came to 5 bases. Germline V lookup: CDR1 SGHVS, CDR2 FQNEAQ. The CDR3 contains 13 residues. CDR3 protein: CASSGDSYNEQFF. As DNA, the CDR3 is TGTGCCAGCAGCGGGGACTCCTACAATGAGCAGTTCTTC.

V usage is TRBV29-1 and J usage is TRBJ1-3; 7 nucleotides align to TRBD1. Germline CDR1 SQVTM, CDR2 ANQGSEA. The CDR3 runs 14 residues. Trimming took 0 bases from V and 8 from J; bases not matched to a gene: 7. CDR3 in amino acids: CSVEDPGQMDTIYF. In DNA form, the CDR3 reads TGCAGCGTTGAAGACCCGGGACAGATGGACACCATATATTTT.

This clonotype appeared many times. The chain carries TRBV12-3 or TRBV12-4 and TRBJ2-3; TRBD1 might be the D (6 bases). The germline V and J ends were trimmed by 6 bases and 0 bases, with 16 bases remaining between them. This CDR3 contains 16 residues. The CDR3 DNA sequence: TGTGCCAGCAGCTACGACAGGCTCCTTAGCACAGATACGCAGTATTTT. Amino acid sequence: CASSYDRLLSTDTQYF.

This clonotype was counted ten times or more. The chain links TRBV29-1 to TRBJ2-7, with D perhaps matching TRBD1 (5 bases). This CDR3 comprises 13 residues. Germline loops: CDR1 SQVTM, CDR2 ANQGSEA. V was cut by 4 bases and J by 5 bases, with 15 bases left in between. The CDR3 loop reads CSVVYQGIHEQYF. In nucleotides, the CDR3 is TGCAGCGTTGTTTACCAGGGAATACACGAGCAGTACTTC.

The chain combines TRBV7-9 with TRBJ2-2, with D unresolved. The CDR3 runs 15 residues. The germline V and J ends were trimmed by 5 bases and 0 bases, with 10 bases remaining between them. Looked up from germline, CDR1 is SEHNR and CDR2 is FQNEAQ (reference sequence). The CDR3: CASSLTLANTGELFF. The CDR3 DNA is TGTGCCAGCAGCCTGACACTCGCGAACACCGGGGAGCTGTTTTTT.

This clonotype was counted at least ten times. V usage is TRBV12-3 or TRBV12-4 and J usage is TRBJ2-1, with TRBD2 matching over 7 bases. This CDR3 comprises 15 residues. The junction had 10 bases not matched to a gene; V was cut back by 7 bases and J by 4 bases. DNA for the CDR3: TGTGCCAGCACCCCTCGCGGGAGAGGGTACAATGAGCAGTTCTTC. It encodes CASTPRGRGYNEQFF.

The genes are TRBV6-2 or TRBV6-3 and TRBJ2-7, with 15 bases matching TRBD2. The germline CDR1 and CDR2 sequences are MNHEY and SVGEGT. This CDR3 contains 19 residues. Trimming removed 5 bases from V and 2 bases from J; junction bases left unmatched: 13. CDR3 bases: TGTGCCAGCAGTACCAACGGACTAGCGGGGGGGCCGTTACCCTACGAGCAGTACTTC. It is translated as CASSTNGLAGGPLPYEQYF.

The chain is built from TRBV5-1 and TRBJ1-5, with a weak D call TRBD1 (6 bases). Trimming cost V 1 base and J 5 bases, with 16 bases left between them. The CDR3 has 16 amino acids. Looked up from germline, CDR1 is SGHRS and CDR2 is YFSETQ. CDR3 in amino acids: CASSLLRGVGHQPQHF. For the CDR3, the DNA is TGCGCCAGCAGCTTGTTAAGGGGGGTGGGTCATCAGCCCCAGCATTTT.

The sample holds many counts of this clonotype. This chain joins TRBV20-1 and TRBJ2-7; D gene uncertain. Trimming removed 3 bases from V and 3 bases from J, with 15 bases in between. From germline, CDR1 is DFQATT and CDR2 SNEGSKA (reference sequence). CDR3 length: 14 amino acids. The CDR3 is CSASSVHVGYEQYF. The DNA of the CDR3 is TGCAGTGCTAGTTCCGTTCACGTAGGCTACGAGCAGTACTTC.

This clonotype was detected ten times or more. The genes are TRBV29-1 and TRBJ2-7; 9 bases are shared with TRBD1. Per the germline V gene, CDR1 is SQVTM and CDR2 is ANQGSEA. Losses at the gene ends were 3 bases for V and 6 bases for J; bases not matched to a gene: 6. This CDR3 spans 13 amino acids. CDR3 DNA: TGCAGCGTTGATTTGGGACAGGGAGGCGAGCAGTACTTC. It encodes CSVDLGQGGEQYF.

This clonotype appeared a few times. This rearrangement joins TRBV6-2 or TRBV6-3 to TRBJ2-5; no reliable D call. The V and J ends lost 6 bases and 5 bases respectively, with 13 bases between them. Germline lookup yields CDR1 MNHEY and CDR2 SVGEGT. The CDR3 has 13 residues. The DNA of the CDR3 is TGTGCCAGCAGGTCTTTTGTGGGGGAGACCCAGTACTTC. Residues: CASRSFVGETQYF.

This clonotype was seen repeatedly, ten times or more. The J gene is TRBJ2-7, the V gene TRBV5-1; unclear D gene. Between the trimmed V and J ends, which lost 0 bases and 0 bases, there was a span of 10 bases. CDR1 SGHRS and CDR2 YFSETQ come from the germline V gene. The CDR3 extends over 15 amino acids. For the CDR3, the DNA is TGCGCCAGCAGCTTGGACCCAAACCCCTCCTACGAGCAGTACTTC. It translates to CASSLDPNPSYEQYF. Using reference TRBV5-1 and TRBJ2-7 for the parts outside the CDR3, the full variable domain is KAGVTQTPRYLIKTRGQQVTLSCSPISGHRSVSWYQQTPGQGLQFLFEYFSETQRNKGNFPGRFSGRQFSNSRSEMNVSTLELGDSALYLCASSLDPNPSYEQYFGPGTRLTVT.

This clonotype has a count of ten or more. The chain employs TRBV12-3 or TRBV12-4 and TRBJ2-3; D call uncertain. V lost 9 bases to trimming and J lost 6 bases, with 19 bases between them. The CDR3 has 14 residues. The CDR3 DNA reads TGTGCCAGTGTTGCCAATGATCTGGTGGATACGCAGTATTTT. It yields the protein CASVANDLVDTQYF.

This clonotype was seen at least ten times. V usage is TRBV5-1 and J usage is TRBJ2-1; 8 bases match TRBD2. Germline assignment: CDR1 SGHRS and CDR2 YFSETQ. The length of the CDR3 is 15 residues. V was pared by 5 bases and J by 3 bases, with 7 bases of the junction left unmatched. CDR3 DNA sequence: TGCGCCAGCAGTGTCAGAGCGGGGGTCTACAATGAGCAGTTCTTC. Translated: CASSVRAGVYNEQFF.

This clonotype was counted a few times. This rearrangement joins TRBV12-3 or TRBV12-4 to TRBJ2-5; 11 bases agree with TRBD2. After removal of 8 bases from V and 6 bases from J, the junction contained 11 bases not matched to a gene. The CDR3 has 15 amino acids. DNA for the CDR3: TGTGCCAGCGGAAATAGCGGGGGGGCTCGTCAGACCCAGTACTTC. Its translation: CASGNSGGARQTQYF.

This clonotype was detected a few times. The chain joins TRBV7-2 to TRBJ2-1, with a tentative D call TRBD2 (5 bases). Trimming cost V 7 bases and J 3 bases, with 13 bases left between them. Germline assignment: CDR1 SGHTA and CDR2 FQGNSA. There are 14 residues in the CDR3. CDR3 sequence reads: CASNIFGIYNEQFF. In nucleotides, the CDR3 is TGTGCCAGCAACATCTTCGGGATCTACAATGAGCAGTTCTTC.